This TCR beta chain was found in a study of beta chain features in type 1 diabetes. Study-level points and caveats: The cDNA sequencing approach could over-represent high-TCR-expressing cells. Whether HLA type influences TCRB rearrangement remained unresolved here. Compared to healthy donors, patients appeared to have naive, central memory and Treg TCRB repertoires that were more alike.

Naive, central memory, regulatory and stem cell-like memory cells within the CD4+ compartment were sorted using CD45RO/CCR7/CD25/CD127/CD95/CD27. V shed 7 bases and J 3 bases; nucleotides not matched to a gene: 4. CDR1 and CDR2 (germline): LNHDA, SQIVND (reference sequence). This CDR3 is 13 amino acids long. This clone was seen more than once but under ten times. The target antigen is unknown. Every isolated RNA sample was fully reverse transcribed, so sequencing captured expressed TCRB transcripts. Some clones are missing from TCRdb's copy, which holds only in-frame ones; the method was immunoSEQ multiplex PCR. This sample has under 400,000 clones, with approximately 15% found just once.

The sample comprised central memory CD4+ T cells from blood. The chain carries TRBV19 and TRBJ2-7; 9 bases map to TRBD1. This clonotype was sampled from a man aged 30-40 years in good health. The CDR3 spells CASMVTGGYEQYF. The CDR3 DNA reads TGTGCCAGTATGGTGACAGGGGGCTACGAGCAGTACTTC.